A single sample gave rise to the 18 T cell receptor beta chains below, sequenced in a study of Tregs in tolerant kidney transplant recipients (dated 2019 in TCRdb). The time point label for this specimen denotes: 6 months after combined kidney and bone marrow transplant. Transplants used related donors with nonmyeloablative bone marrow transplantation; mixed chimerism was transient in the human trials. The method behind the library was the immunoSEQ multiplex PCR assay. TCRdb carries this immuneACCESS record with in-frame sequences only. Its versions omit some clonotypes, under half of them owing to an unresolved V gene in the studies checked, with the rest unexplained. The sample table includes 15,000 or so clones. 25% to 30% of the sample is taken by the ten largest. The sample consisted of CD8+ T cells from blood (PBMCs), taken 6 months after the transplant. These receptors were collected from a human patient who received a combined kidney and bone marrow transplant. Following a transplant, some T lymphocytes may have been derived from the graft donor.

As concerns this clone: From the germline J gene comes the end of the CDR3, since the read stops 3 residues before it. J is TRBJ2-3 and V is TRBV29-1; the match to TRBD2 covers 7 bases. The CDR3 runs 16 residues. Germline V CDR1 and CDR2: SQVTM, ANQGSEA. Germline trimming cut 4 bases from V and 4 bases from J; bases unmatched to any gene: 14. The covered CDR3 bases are TGCAGCGTTGGGGGTATCGCGGGGGAGAGGGCAGATACG. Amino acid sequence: CSVGGIAGERADT. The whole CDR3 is CSVGGIAGERADTQYF.

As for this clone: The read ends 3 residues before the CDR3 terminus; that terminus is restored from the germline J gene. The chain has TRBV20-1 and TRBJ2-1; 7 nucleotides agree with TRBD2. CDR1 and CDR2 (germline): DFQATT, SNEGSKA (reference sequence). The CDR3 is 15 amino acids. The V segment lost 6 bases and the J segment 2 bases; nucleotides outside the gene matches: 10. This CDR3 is CSAGGRESTYNEQFF. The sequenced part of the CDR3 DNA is TGCAGTGCGGGCGGGCGGGAGAGCACCTACAATGAG.

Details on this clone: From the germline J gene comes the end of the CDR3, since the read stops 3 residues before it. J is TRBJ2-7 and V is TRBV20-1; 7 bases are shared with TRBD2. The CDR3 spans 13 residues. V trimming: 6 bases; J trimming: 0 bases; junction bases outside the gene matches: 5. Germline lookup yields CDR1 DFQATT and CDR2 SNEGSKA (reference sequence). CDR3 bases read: TGCAGTGCCCCGACTAGCTACTCCTACGAG. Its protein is CSAPTSYSYE. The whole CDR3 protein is CSAPTSYSYEQYF.

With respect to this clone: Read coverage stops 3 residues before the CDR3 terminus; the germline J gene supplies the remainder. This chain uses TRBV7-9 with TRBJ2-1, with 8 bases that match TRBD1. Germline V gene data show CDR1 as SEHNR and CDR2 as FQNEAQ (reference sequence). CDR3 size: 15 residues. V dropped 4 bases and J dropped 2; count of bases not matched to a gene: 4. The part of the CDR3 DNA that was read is TGTGCCAGCAGCTCCCTGGACAGGGCCTACAATGAG. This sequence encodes CASSSLDRAYNE. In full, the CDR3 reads CASSSLDRAYNEQFF.

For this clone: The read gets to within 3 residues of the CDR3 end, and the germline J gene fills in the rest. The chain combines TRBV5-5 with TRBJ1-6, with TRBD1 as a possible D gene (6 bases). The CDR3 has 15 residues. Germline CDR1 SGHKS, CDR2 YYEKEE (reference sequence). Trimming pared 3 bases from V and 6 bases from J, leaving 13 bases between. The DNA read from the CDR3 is TGTGCCAGCAGCTGGTTGCAGGGGATTAATTCACCC. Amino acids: CASSWLQGINSP. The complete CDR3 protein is CASSWLQGINSPLHF.

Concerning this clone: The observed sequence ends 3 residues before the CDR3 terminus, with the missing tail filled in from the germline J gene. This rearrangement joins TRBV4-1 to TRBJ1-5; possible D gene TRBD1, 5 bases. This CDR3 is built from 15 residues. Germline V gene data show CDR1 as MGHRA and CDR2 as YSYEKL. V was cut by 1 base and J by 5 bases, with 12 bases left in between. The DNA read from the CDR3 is TGCGCCAGCAGCCAAGGGACAACCTGGGATCAGCCC. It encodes CASSQGTTWDQP. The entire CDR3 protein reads CASSQGTTWDQPQHF.

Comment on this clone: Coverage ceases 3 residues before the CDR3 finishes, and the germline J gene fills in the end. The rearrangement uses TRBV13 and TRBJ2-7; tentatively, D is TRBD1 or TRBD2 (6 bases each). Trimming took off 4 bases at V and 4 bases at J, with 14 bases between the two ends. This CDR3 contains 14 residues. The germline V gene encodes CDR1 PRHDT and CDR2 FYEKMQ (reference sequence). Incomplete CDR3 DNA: TGTGCCAGCAGCTCTCAGGGGAGGTCATACGAG. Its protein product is CASSSQGRSYE. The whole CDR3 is CASSSQGRSYEQYF.

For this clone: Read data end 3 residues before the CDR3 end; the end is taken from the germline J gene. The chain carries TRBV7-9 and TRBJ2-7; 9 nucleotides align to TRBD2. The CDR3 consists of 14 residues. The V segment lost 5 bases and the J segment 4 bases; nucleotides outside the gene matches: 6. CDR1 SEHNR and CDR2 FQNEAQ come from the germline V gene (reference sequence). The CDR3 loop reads CASSGPGLAYEQYF. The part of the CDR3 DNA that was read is TGTGCCAGCAGCGGGCCGGGACTAGCATACGAG.

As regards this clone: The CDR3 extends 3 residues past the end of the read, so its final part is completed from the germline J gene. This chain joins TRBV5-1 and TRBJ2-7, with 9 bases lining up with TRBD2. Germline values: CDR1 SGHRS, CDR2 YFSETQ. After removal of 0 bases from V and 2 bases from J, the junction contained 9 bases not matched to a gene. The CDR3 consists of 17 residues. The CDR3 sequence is CASSLAPGLATAYEQYF. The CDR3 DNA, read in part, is TGCGCCAGCAGCTTGGCTCCGGGACTAGCAACGGCCTACGAG.

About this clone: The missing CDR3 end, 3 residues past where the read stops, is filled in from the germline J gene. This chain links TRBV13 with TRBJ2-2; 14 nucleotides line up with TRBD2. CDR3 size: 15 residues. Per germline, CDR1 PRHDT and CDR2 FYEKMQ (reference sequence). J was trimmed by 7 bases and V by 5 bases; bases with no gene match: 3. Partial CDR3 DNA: TGTGCCAGCAGCCCCGGGACTAGCGGGAGCGGGGAG. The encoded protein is CASSPGTSGSGE. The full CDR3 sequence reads CASSPGTSGSGELFF.

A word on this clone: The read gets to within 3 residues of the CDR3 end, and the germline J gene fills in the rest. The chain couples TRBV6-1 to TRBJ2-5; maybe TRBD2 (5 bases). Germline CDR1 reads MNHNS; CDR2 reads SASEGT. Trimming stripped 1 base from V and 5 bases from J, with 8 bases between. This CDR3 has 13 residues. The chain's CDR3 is CASSEGGWETQYF. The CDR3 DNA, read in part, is TGTGCCAGCAGTGAAGGAGGGTGGGAGACC.

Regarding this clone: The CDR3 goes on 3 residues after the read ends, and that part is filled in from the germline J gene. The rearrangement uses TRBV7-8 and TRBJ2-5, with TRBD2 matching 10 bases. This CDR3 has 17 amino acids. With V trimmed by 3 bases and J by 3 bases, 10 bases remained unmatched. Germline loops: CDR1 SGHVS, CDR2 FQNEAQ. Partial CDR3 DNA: TGTGCCAGCAGCTTCCCAATGGCAGCGGGAGGGGAAGAGACC. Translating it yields CASSFPMAAGGEET. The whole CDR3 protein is CASSFPMAAGGEETQYF.

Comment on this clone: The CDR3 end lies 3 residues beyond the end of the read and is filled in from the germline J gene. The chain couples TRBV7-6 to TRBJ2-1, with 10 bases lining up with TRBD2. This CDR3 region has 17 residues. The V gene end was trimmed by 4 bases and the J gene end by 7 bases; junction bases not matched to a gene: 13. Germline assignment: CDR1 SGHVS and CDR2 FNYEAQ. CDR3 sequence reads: CASSSTISGGAVNEQFF. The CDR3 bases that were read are TGTGCCAGCAGCTCCACCATAAGCGGGGGGGCGGTAAATGAG. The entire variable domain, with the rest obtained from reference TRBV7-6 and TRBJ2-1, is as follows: GAGVSQSPRYKVTKRGQDVALRCDPISGHVSLYWYRQALGQGPEFLTYFNYEAQQDKSGLPNDRFSAERPEGSISTLTIQRTEQRDSAMYRCASSSTISGGAVNEQFFGPGTRLTVL.

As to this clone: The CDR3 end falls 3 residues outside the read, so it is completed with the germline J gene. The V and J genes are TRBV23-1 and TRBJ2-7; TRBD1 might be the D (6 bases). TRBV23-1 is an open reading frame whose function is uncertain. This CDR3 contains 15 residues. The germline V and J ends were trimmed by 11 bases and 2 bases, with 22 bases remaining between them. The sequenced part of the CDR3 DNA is TGCGCCGTAGCAACCCGGACAGTTCCAGCCTACGAG. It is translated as CAVATRTVPAYE. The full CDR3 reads CAVATRTVPAYEQYF.

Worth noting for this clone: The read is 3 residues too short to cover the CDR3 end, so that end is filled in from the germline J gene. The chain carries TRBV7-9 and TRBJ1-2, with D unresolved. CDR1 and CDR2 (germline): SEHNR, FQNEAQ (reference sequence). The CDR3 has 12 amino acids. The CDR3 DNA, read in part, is TGTGCCAGCAGCGCTCGCTCCTACGAA. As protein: CASSARSYE. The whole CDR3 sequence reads CASSARSYEYTF.

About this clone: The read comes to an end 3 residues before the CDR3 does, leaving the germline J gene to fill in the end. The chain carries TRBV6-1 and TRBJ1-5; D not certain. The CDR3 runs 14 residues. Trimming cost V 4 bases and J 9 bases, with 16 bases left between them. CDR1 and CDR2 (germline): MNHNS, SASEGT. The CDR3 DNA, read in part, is TGTGCCAGCAGTGCATGGGCATCCCTGGGGCCC. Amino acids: CASSAWASLGP. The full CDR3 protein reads CASSAWASLGPQHF.

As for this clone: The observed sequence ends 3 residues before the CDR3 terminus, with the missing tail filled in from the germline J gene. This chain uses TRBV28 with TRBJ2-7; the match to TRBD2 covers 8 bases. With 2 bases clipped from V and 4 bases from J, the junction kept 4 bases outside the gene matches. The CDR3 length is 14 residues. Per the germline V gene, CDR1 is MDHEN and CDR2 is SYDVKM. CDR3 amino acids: CASSLLAGRYEQYF. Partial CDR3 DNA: TGTGCCAGCAGTTTACTAGCGGGTCGGTACGAG.

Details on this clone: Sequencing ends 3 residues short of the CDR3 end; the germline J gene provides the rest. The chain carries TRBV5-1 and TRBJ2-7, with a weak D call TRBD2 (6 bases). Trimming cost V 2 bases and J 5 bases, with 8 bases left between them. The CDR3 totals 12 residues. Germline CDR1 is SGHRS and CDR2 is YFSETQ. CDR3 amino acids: CASSFWGDEQYF. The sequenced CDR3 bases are TGCGCCAGCAGCTTTTGGGGGGACGAG.